This T cell receptor beta chain was identified during a study of blood T cell repertoires in COVID-19. This CDR3 has 15 amino acids. Germline loops: CDR1 MNHEY, CDR2 SVGAGI. Trimming shortened V by 0 bases and J by 7 bases, and 10 bases separated the two germline ends. This table comes from immunoSEQ multiplex PCR, and its TCRdb copy is limited to in-frame clones, with some not included. The sample consists of a few hundred thousand clones, 70% to 90% of them appearing once. This clone was seen only a few times. V is TRBV6-5 and J is TRBJ1-6; tentative D call: TRBD1 (5 bases). Sequencing was performed on PBMCs or T cells enriched from blood (not recorded which). The clonotype originates from a woman in her thirties or forties with acute COVID-19. CDR3 amino acids: CASSYSGQSNSPLHF. DNA of the CDR3: TGTGCCAGCAGTTACTCGGGGCAGTCCAATTCACCCCTCCACTTT.